These 3 T cell receptor beta chains share one sample of origin, sequenced in a study of radiation and T cells in renal cell carcinoma (TCRdb year 2020). Libraries were built with the immunoSEQ multiplex PCR assay. TCRdb took this table from immuneACCESS and kept in-frame rearrangements with V and J called. Such tables lack part of the clones; where checked against another copy, unresolved V genes explain under half of the gap, and the rest is unexplained. This sample gives roughly 8,000 clones in total; approximately 65% of them show up just once. Around 40% of the sample belongs to the ten largest clones. The label giving this sample's time point can be read as: tumor resected at nephrectomy. Interpreted using the paper, the treatment or condition label stands for: treatment-naive control, cytoreductive nephrectomy. This specimen was tumor tissue, taken from a patient whose treatment was nephrectomy without radiotherapy. The receptor source for this set is a woman in her 70s with renal cell carcinoma.

V and J are TRBV6-6 and TRBJ1-1; possible D gene TRBD1, 6 bases. The CDR3 has 13 residues. Trimming shortened V by 7 bases and J by 4 bases, and 13 bases separated the two germline ends. CDR1 is MNHNY and CDR2 is SVGAGI in the germline V gene (reference sequence). The chain's CDR3 is CASTQGHSTEAFF. DNA for the CDR3: TGTGCCAGCACCCAGGGACACAGCACTGAAGCTTTCTTT.

This clone was seen more than once but under ten times. The genes are TRBV5-8 and TRBJ1-4; the D is unclear. Germline V gene lookup returns CDR1 SGHTS and CDR2 YDEGEE. The germline V and J ends were trimmed by 1 base and 1 base, with 8 bases remaining between them. The CDR3 consists of 15 residues. CDR3 DNA sequence: TGTGCCAGCAGCTTGTTCGTCAAAACTAATGAAAAACTGTTTTTT. Protein: CASSLFVKTNEKLFF.

V usage is TRBV4-3 and J usage is TRBJ2-2; no clear D gene. CDR3 length: 15 amino acids. The V end lost 9 bases, the J end lost 1 base, and 15 bases lay between the germline ends. Germline CDR1 and CDR2: LGHNA and YSLEER. CDR3 amino acids: CARRRMAVNTGELFF. Here the CDR3 DNA reads TGCGCCAGGAGAAGGATGGCGGTGAACACCGGGGAGCTGTTTTTT.